Presented here are 29 T cell receptor beta chains from one specimen sequenced in a study of Graves' ophthalmopathy and Graves' hyperthyroidism. The TCR beta CDR3 regions underwent amplification from RNA transcripts. HTBI primers were used in a first-round RT-PCR, which preceded a second-round multiplex PCR. TCRdb independently ran MiXCR on the multiplex PCR reads; one entry per CDR3 protein. Of about 420,000 distinct CDR3 sequences listed, 21% are singletons. Sequencing was performed on peripheral blood. The receptors shown here come from a woman between 18 and 30 years old with stable Graves' hyperthyroidism.

V usage is TRBV2 and J usage is TRBJ2-7; 12 nucleotides agree with TRBD2. V gave up 0 bases and J gave up 9 bases; unmatched junction bases: 9. The CDR3 is 16 amino acids. From germline, CDR1 is SNHLY and CDR2 FYNNEI. The CDR3 protein is CASSEAGTSGRSGQYF. DNA of the CDR3: TGTGCCAGCAGTGAAGCGGGAACTAGCGGGAGGTCCGGGCAGTACTTC.

The V gene is TRBV7-2, the J gene TRBJ1-1; D is unresolved. This CDR3 contains 15 residues. Between the trimmed V and J ends, which lost 7 bases and 0 bases, there was a span of 15 bases. Germline loops: CDR1 SGHTA, CDR2 FQGNSA. CDR3 region: CASKPKNGVNTEAFF. CDR3 DNA sequence: TGTGCCAGCAAACCCAAAAATGGGGTGAACACTGAAGCTTTCTTT. Complete variable domain (other parts from reference TRBV7-2 and TRBJ1-1): GAGVSQSPSNKVTEKGKDVELRCDPISGHTALYWYRQSLGQGLEFLIYFQGNSAPDKSGLPSDRFSAERTGGSVSTLTIQRTQQEDSAVYLCASKPKNGVNTEAFFGQGTRLTVV.

The rearrangement joins TRBV5-5 to TRBJ2-5, with TRBD2 matching 8 bases. CDR1 and CDR2 (germline): SGHKS, YYEKEE (reference sequence). The CDR3 consists of 14 residues. V shed 0 bases and J 5 bases; nucleotides not matched to a gene: 3. This chain's CDR3 is CASSLAGGAETQYF. The CDR3 DNA is TGTGCCAGCAGCTTGGCGGGGGGGGCGGAGACCCAGTACTTC.

This clonotype appeared once. The chain joins TRBV18 to TRBJ1-2; D is unresolved. V was cut by 6 bases and J by 2 bases, with 13 bases left in between. Germline V gene sequence: CDR1 KGHSH, CDR2 LQKENI. The CDR3 sequence is 14 residues long. Written as DNA, the CDR3 is TGTGCCAGCTCCCCTTCGGGTGGCAACTATGGCTACACCTTC. Its protein product is CASSPSGGNYGYTF.

This clonotype was counted many times. This chain joins TRBV6-1 and TRBJ2-7; 9 nucleotides match TRBD2. The CDR3 spans 16 residues. The ends lost 6 bases at V and 5 bases at J; junction bases unmatched: 14. Looked up from germline, CDR1 is MNHNS and CDR2 is SASEGT. CDR3 DNA: TGTGCCAGCAGCCCACCGCGCGGGGGGGTTAAGGACGAGCAGTACTTC. This codes for CASSPPRGGVKDEQYF.

The chain has TRBV6-1 and TRBJ2-7; D may be TRBD2 (6 bases). This CDR3 contains 12 residues. From germline, CDR1 is MNHNS and CDR2 SASEGT. V shed 7 bases and J shed 4 bases, with 11 bases lying between them. The CDR3 nucleotides read TGTGCCAGCAAGGAGGGGATTTACGAGCAGTACTTC. Translating gives CASKEGIYEQYF.

This clonotype was seen a few times. The chain links TRBV19 to TRBJ2-2; D remains unclear. V was shortened by 1 base and J by 7 bases, with 13 bases between the two germline ends. CDR1 is LNHDA and CDR2 is SQIVND in the germline V gene (reference sequence). The CDR3 consists of 15 residues. The CDR3 DNA sequence: TGTGCCAGTAGTATAGCGAGGACCCCCCACGGGGAGCTGTTTTTT. It specifies CASSIARTPHGELFF.

This clonotype was seen repeatedly, ten times or more. The chain carries TRBV5-1 and TRBJ1-2; the D gene is possibly TRBD1 (5 bases). This CDR3 comprises 13 residues. Trimming shortened V by 4 bases and J by 4 bases, and 11 bases separated the two germline ends. Per the germline V gene, CDR1 is SGHRS and CDR2 is YFSETQ. CDR3 sequence reads: CASSDPGIYGYTF. Written as DNA, the CDR3 is TGCGCCAGCAGCGACCCAGGGATCTATGGCTACACCTTC.

This clonotype was seen ten or more times. The V call is TRBV6-2 or TRBV6-3, the J call TRBJ2-2; 10 bases fit TRBD2. CDR3 size: 15 residues. Germline lookup yields CDR1 MNHEY and CDR2 SVGEGT. V shed 2 bases and J 6 bases; nucleotides not matched to a gene: 3. DNA of the CDR3: TGTGCCAGCAGTTACGGGCTAGCGGGAGCCGGGGAGCTGTTTTTT. Translated: CASSYGLAGAGELFF.

This clonotype occurred a few times. The genes are TRBV7-2 and TRBJ2-4; D is undetermined. The CDR3 length is 15 residues. With 5 bases removed from V and 0 bases from J, the gap between germline ends came to 11 bases. Germline V gene data show CDR1 as SGHTA and CDR2 as FQGNSA. The CDR3 region is CASSPAAQAKNIQYF. In DNA, the CDR3 is TGTGCCAGCAGCCCGGCGGCCCAAGCCAAAAACATTCAGTACTTC.

The rearrangement links TRBV12-5 to TRBJ2-2; D gene uncertain. The germline V gene has CDR1 LGHNT and CDR2 FRNRAP. This CDR3 has 15 amino acids. Trimming removed 6 bases at V and 0 bases at J, with 11 bases between. CDR3 sequence: CASGIDPANTGELFF. The CDR3 bases are TGTGCTAGTGGAATCGACCCGGCGAACACCGGGGAGCTGTTTTTT.

This clonotype was counted at least ten times. The genes are TRBV25-1 and TRBJ2-7; D possibly matches TRBD1 or TRBD2 (7 bases each). CDR1 and CDR2 from the germline V gene are MGHDK and SYGVNS. This CDR3 comprises 13 residues. The V end was cut by 6 bases, the J end by 3 bases, with 12 bases between. This chain's CDR3 is CASSQGGLYEQYF. For the CDR3, the DNA is TGTGCCAGCAGCCAGGGGGGGCTCTACGAGCAGTACTTC.

This clonotype was seen ten or more times. J is TRBJ2-7 and V is TRBV19; TRBD1 is a possible D gene (6 bases). Germline loops: CDR1 LNHDA, CDR2 SQIVND (reference sequence). V lost 5 bases and J lost 2, with 13 bases in between. The CDR3 is 14 amino acids. CDR3 in amino acids: CASSPLRGPYEQYF. The CDR3 nucleotides are TGTGCCAGTAGTCCCCTCAGGGGTCCCTACGAGCAGTACTTC.

J is TRBJ2-2 and V is TRBV12-3 or TRBV12-4, with unresolved D. Trimming removed 4 bases at V and 0 bases at J, with 12 bases between. This CDR3 is built from 16 residues. CDR3 bases: TGTGCCAGCAGTTGTCGCGAGACATCGAACACCGGGGAGCTGTTTTTT. Translated, it gives CASSCRETSNTGELFF.

This clonotype was picked up many times. The CDR3 coding sequence is TGTGCCAGTAGTTCGCAGACAGGGGGCTACAATCAGCCCCAGCATTTT. This translates into CASSSQTGGYNQPQHF. The rearrangement joins TRBV19 to TRBJ1-5; 10 bases are shared with TRBD1. This CDR3 is built from 16 residues. In germline, CDR1 is LNHDA, CDR2 SQIVND (reference sequence). The V segment lost 5 bases and the J segment 3 bases; nucleotides outside the gene matches: 7.

CDR3: CASRDRGHGSNQPQHF. The CDR3 nucleotides are TGTGCCAGTAGGGACAGGGGACACGGGAGCAATCAGCCCCAGCATTTT. This sequence joins TRBV19 and TRBJ1-5, with 9 nucleotides matching TRBD1. The CDR3 extends over 16 amino acids. The trim removed 6 bases at V and 1 base at J, leaving 7 bases unmatched. Germline values: CDR1 LNHDA, CDR2 SQIVND (reference sequence).

This clonotype was seen at least ten times. The chain uses TRBV12-3 or TRBV12-4 and TRBJ1-6; 9 positions agree with TRBD1. The junction had 4 bases not matched to a gene; V was cut back by 3 bases and J by 7 bases. CDR3 length: 15 amino acids. As DNA, the CDR3 is TGTGCCAGCAGTTTTGGGACAGGGTACAATTCACCCCTCCACTTT. This sequence encodes CASSFGTGYNSPLHF.

V gene TRBV19 combines with J gene TRBJ1-1, with D unclear. The CDR3 consists of 14 residues. Trimming shortened V by 6 bases and J by 4 bases, and 15 bases separated the two germline ends. Per the germline V gene, CDR1 is LNHDA and CDR2 is SQIVND (reference sequence). The CDR3 coding sequence is TGTGCCAGTAGCCTCCGAGGACTGGGCACTGAAGCTTTCTTT. Translated, it gives CASSLRGLGTEAFF.

This clonotype was counted ten times or more. The chain recombines TRBV19 with TRBJ1-5; 8 bases match TRBD1. Losses at the gene ends were 0 bases for V and 6 bases for J; bases not matched to a gene: 7. The CDR3 loop spans 16 amino acids. Germline CDR1 is LNHDA and CDR2 is SQIVND (reference sequence). This chain's CDR3 is CASSIDGGQVLQPQHF. CDR3 sequence (DNA): TGTGCCAGTAGTATAGATGGGGGACAGGTTCTTCAGCCCCAGCATTTT.

This clonotype was picked up many times. One end of the junction fails to match germline, which may point to a read error. The chain is built from TRBV20-1 and TRBJ1-1; D unresolved. The CDR3 is made up of 12 amino acids. Per the germline V gene, CDR1 is DFQATT and CDR2 is SNEGSKA (reference sequence). The CDR3 DNA is TGCAGAGCTACCCCTGGGTACACTGAAGCTTTCTTT. Translation gives CRATPGYTEAFF.

This clonotype was seen repeatedly, ten times or more. V gene TRBV2 combines with J gene TRBJ1-2; D not certain. The V end lost 2 bases, the J end lost 4 bases, and 8 bases lay between the germline ends. This CDR3 spans 13 amino acids. Looked up from germline, CDR1 is SNHLY and CDR2 is FYNNEI. CDR3 coding DNA: TGTGCCAGCAGTGAATCAGATTTCTATGGCTACACCTTC. The encoded protein is CASSESDFYGYTF.

This clonotype was counted a few times. The gene calls are TRBV6-2 or TRBV6-3 and TRBJ1-6, with D maybe TRBD1 (6 bases). Germline CDR1 is MNHEY and CDR2 is SVGEGT. There are 17 residues in the CDR3. The V end was cut by 5 bases, the J end by 7 bases, with 21 bases between. CDR3 nucleotide sequence: TGTGCCAGCAGTCGTGGACAGTGGACTTCTGGCAATTCACCCCTCCACTTT. This translates into CASSRGQWTSGNSPLHF.

This clonotype was recorded at least ten times. The genes are TRBV9 and TRBJ2-4; possibly TRBD1 for D (5 bases). Germline V gives CDR1 SGDLS, CDR2 YYNGEE. The CDR3 loop spans 15 amino acids. The ends were cut back, 0 bases at V and 2 bases at J, with 9 bases in the middle. CDR3 amino acids: CASSVAGATKNIQYF. As DNA, the CDR3 is TGTGCCAGCAGCGTAGCTGGGGCGACCAAAAACATTCAGTACTTC.

This clonotype has a count of ten or more. V usage is TRBV10-3 and J usage is TRBJ1-3; 10 bases map to TRBD1. Germline trimming cut 3 bases from V and 4 bases from J; bases unmatched to any gene: 6. Germline V gene sequence: CDR1 ENHRY, CDR2 SYGVKD. The CDR3 has 16 amino acids. This CDR3 reads CAISDYGTGVGNTIYF. Here the CDR3 DNA reads TGTGCCATCAGTGACTATGGGACAGGGGTCGGAAACACCATATATTTT.

This clonotype was observed at least ten times. J is TRBJ1-2 and V is TRBV18; no reliable D call. Germline assignment: CDR1 KGHSH and CDR2 LQKENI. The CDR3 totals 13 residues. The V gene lost 1 base and the J gene lost 8 bases, with 11 bases spanning the gap. The DNA for the CDR3 is TGTGCCAGCTCACCACGGAAGGGTCTCGGCTACACCTTC. Protein product: CASSPRKGLGYTF.

This clonotype was counted between two and nine times. The chain links TRBV7-8 to TRBJ1-1; D call uncertain. The CDR3 contains 13 residues. Germline V gives CDR1 SGHVS, CDR2 FQNEAQ. V was pared by 5 bases and J by 4 bases, with 11 bases between. Written as DNA, the CDR3 is TGTGCCAGCAGCGAGCGGCCGACCACTGAAGCTTTCTTT. Translated, it gives CASSERPTTEAFF.

The table lists this clonotype with many counts. V usage is TRBV28 and J usage is TRBJ1-2; possibly TRBD1 for D (5 bases). CDR3 length: 14 residues. Germline lookup yields CDR1 MDHEN and CDR2 SYDVKM. V lost 5 bases, J lost 7 bases, and 17 bases lay in between. CDR3 region: CASSPTGSRGGYTF. CDR3 bases: TGTGCCAGCAGTCCCACAGGATCAAGGGGTGGCTACACCTTC.

The sample holds many counts of this clonotype. This chain uses TRBV6-5 with TRBJ1-2, with D perhaps TRBD1 (6 bases). The V end was cut by 0 bases, the J end by 0 bases, with 14 bases between. Germline V lookup: CDR1 MNHEY, CDR2 SVGAGI. The CDR3 is 17 amino acids. CDR3 in amino acids: CASSYSGQGGTNYGYTF. In DNA, the CDR3 is TGTGCCAGCAGTTACTCTGGTCAAGGGGGGACTAACTATGGCTACACCTTC.

This clonotype was seen more than once but under ten times. This CDR3 reads CASSPGGLYYEQYF. The DNA of the CDR3 is TGTGCCAGCAGCCCCGGCGGGCTCTACTACGAGCAGTACTTC. The J gene is TRBJ2-7, the V gene TRBV6-1, with a tentative D call TRBD2 (5 bases). V lost 6 bases and J 3 bases, leaving 15 bases between the germline ends. The CDR3 has 14 residues. CDR1 and CDR2 from the germline V gene are MNHNS and SASEGT.